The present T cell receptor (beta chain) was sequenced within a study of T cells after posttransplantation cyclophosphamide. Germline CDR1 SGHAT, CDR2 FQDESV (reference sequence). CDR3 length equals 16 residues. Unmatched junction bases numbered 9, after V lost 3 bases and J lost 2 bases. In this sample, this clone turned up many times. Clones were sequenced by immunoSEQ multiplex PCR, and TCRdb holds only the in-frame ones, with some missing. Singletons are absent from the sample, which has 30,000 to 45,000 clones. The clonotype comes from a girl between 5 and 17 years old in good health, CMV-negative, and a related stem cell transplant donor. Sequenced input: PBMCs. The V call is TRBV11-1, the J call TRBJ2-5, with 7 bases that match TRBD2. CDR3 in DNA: TGTGCCAGCAGCTTTCCGGGAGCTAGCGGACAAGAGACCCAGTACTTC. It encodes CASSFPGASGQETQYF.